This TCR beta chain was retrieved from a study of blood T cell repertoires in COVID-19. Assay: immunoSEQ multiplex PCR; the TCRdb copy retains only in-frame clones and omits some. The sample contains over 300,000 clones, about 90% of which appear only once. Germline lookup yields CDR1 MNHEY and CDR2 SVGAGI. V was shortened by 10 bases and J by 10 bases, with 28 bases between the two germline ends. The CDR3 contains 15 residues. In its sample, this clone was seen a few times. This sequence was found in a man aged 18 to 30 with active or convalescent COVID-19. J is TRBJ1-1 and V is TRBV6-5, with a tentative D call TRBD1 (5 bases). The sample consisted of peripheral blood. The CDR3 loop is CATHLTGARTRGAFF. CDR3 sequence (DNA): TGTGCCACCCACCTGACCGGGGCCAGGACTAGGGGAGCTTTCTTT.